This note documents a single TCR beta chain sequence. The data are from a study of PD-L1 blockade in urothelial cancer. The time point was: peripheral blood 6 weeks after treatment start. Pretreatment and on-treatment blood mononuclear cell samples were taken, totaling between 1 and 8 time points per patient. V was clipped by 5 bases and J by 6 bases, with 10 bases between them. From germline, CDR1 is MNHEY and CDR2 SMNVEV (reference sequence). The CDR3 is 13 residues long. Sequenced by immunoSEQ multiplex PCR; TCRdb stores in-frame clones only, minus some. The sample holds over 100,000 clones, about 91% seen once.

The clonotype originates from a man aged 55 to 69 with urothelial cancer. The chain combines TRBV27 with TRBJ2-2; the D gene is possibly TRBD1 (5 bases). The sequences come from PBMCs, collected around atezolizumab (anti-PD-L1) treatment. CDR3 sequence reads: CASSDPGPGELFF. In DNA form, the CDR3 reads TGTGCCAGCAGTGATCCAGGGCCCGGGGAGCTGTTTTTT.